This T cell receptor beta chain was captured by sequencing in a study of cutaneous CD30+ T cell lymphoproliferative disorder and hepatitis E (dated by TCRdb to about 2018). V is clipped by 5 bases and J by 10 bases, and the sequence between their germline boundaries is 14 bases long. The germline V gene sets CDR1 to SGHVS and CDR2 to FNYEAQ. Reading from cysteine to phenylalanine, the CDR3 counts 12 amino acids. Solely the CDR3 DNA is kept, with 36 bases framed from the first base. The library was built by means of the immunoSEQ multiplex PCR assay. TCRdb mirrors the immuneACCESS table, restricted to in-frame sequences. Some clones are absent from its copies; in checked studies, under half trace to an unresolved V gene, and the reason for the others is unknown. This sample lists several thousand clones; roughly 70% were detected once. Approximately 1% of the sample belongs to the ten largest clones.

This clone was counted a single time. Its antigen specificity is not known. No much larger clonotype is one base removed from it; base qualities were not supplied. The sequence was collected from a human donor with a cutaneous T cell lymphoproliferative disorder associated with hepatitis E virus. The sequencing sample was made of blood. In this chain, TRBV7-6 is recombined with TRBJ1-1; the D gene is not confidently resolved. The CDR3 region has the sequence CASSPSPGRAFF. The sequence in DNA is TGTGCCAGCAGCCCAAGCCCTGGTCGAGCTTTCTTT.